The 12 T cell receptor beta chains reported below all come from one sample, sequenced in a study of T cell clonality in common variable immunodeficiency. Generated by immunoSEQ multiplex PCR, the TCRdb table keeps only in-frame clones and is missing some. The sample is made up of fewer than 40,000 clones, none counted only once. The sequenced sample consisted of peripheral blood mononuclear cells. These TCRs come from a person between 18 and 75 years old in good health.

This clone was found many times. The sequenced fragment ends 3 residues before the CDR3 boundary, so the rest is inferred from the germline J gene. The genes are TRBV5-6 and TRBJ1-5; D call uncertain. The CDR3 is 14 residues long. Germline CDR1 SGHDT, CDR2 YYEEEE. V lost 7 bases and J lost 2, with 13 bases in between. The CDR3 region is CASQRGWGNQPQHF. Partial CDR3 DNA: TGTGCCAGCCAACGGGGATGGGGCAATCAGCCC.

This clone was counted many times. The read comes to an end 3 residues before the CDR3 does, leaving the germline J gene to fill in the end. The gene calls are TRBV2 and TRBJ2-4; 7 nucleotides agree with TRBD1. This CDR3 spans 17 amino acids. V dropped 3 bases and J dropped 2; count of bases not matched to a gene: 10. CDR1 is SNHLY and CDR2 is FYNNEI in the germline V gene. The CDR3 sequence: CASSDPTGRVTKNIQYF. The DNA read from the CDR3 is TGTGCCAGCAGTGACCCGACAGGGAGAGTAACCAAAAACATT.

This clone showed up many times. The CDR3 is cut off 3 residues early in the read; its end comes from the germline J gene. The rearrangement uses TRBV11-2 and TRBJ2-1, with 9 positions matching TRBD2. The V segment lost 10 bases and the J segment 7 bases; nucleotides outside the gene matches: 8. The germline V gene encodes CDR1 SGHAT and CDR2 FQNNGV. The CDR3 contains 13 residues. Incomplete CDR3 DNA: TGTGCCACCGGCGGGGGGGCCCTTAATGAG. Translation gives CATGGGALNE. The complete CDR3 sequence is CATGGGALNEQFF.

Ten or more counts support this clone. Read sequence stops 3 residues before the CDR3 end, and the germline J gene provides the missing end. The gene calls are TRBV13 and TRBJ2-5; TRBD1 agrees at 7 bases. Per germline, CDR1 PRHDT and CDR2 FYEKMQ (reference sequence). After removal of 4 bases from V and 4 bases from J, the junction contained 21 bases not matched to a gene. CDR3 length: 19 residues. Partial CDR3 DNA: TGTGCCAGCAGCTCCCCCCATCTGACAGGTGACAGGGTAATAGAGACC. It codes for CASSSPHLTGDRVIET. The full CDR3 protein reads CASSSPHLTGDRVIETQYF.

CDR3 protein: CASSLLPEGETQYF. The CDR3 bases that were read are TGTGCCAGCAGCTTGTTGCCGGAGGGGGAGACC. V is TRBV5-5 and J is TRBJ2-5; D is perhaps TRBD2 (6 bases). The read is 3 residues too short to cover the CDR3 end, so that end is filled in from the germline J gene. Germline CDR1 SGHKS, CDR2 YYEKEE (reference sequence). V was clipped by 1 base and J by 5 bases, with 12 bases between them. CDR3 size: 14 residues.

The table lists this clone with many counts. The read finishes 3 residues shy of the CDR3 end, and the germline J gene is used to complete it. This sequence joins TRBV11-2 and TRBJ1-2; D may be TRBD1 (6 bases). This CDR3 spans 14 amino acids. V lost 5 bases and J 2 bases, leaving 12 bases between the germline ends. The V gene's germline CDR1 is SGHAT and CDR2 FQNNGV. CDR3 bases read: TGTGCCAGCAGCGATTATCAGGGGAACTATGGC. Its translation is CASSDYQGNYG. The complete CDR3 protein is CASSDYQGNYGYTF.

There are a few counts of this clone. The read ends 3 residues shy of where the CDR3 ends; the end is completed using the germline J gene. The genes are TRBV7-2 and TRBJ1-2; no firm D call. Germline V gene sequence: CDR1 SGHTA, CDR2 FQGNSA. The CDR3 contains 13 residues. The CDR3 reads CASSLGAYNDYTF. The covered CDR3 bases are TGTGCCAGCAGCTTGGGCGCTTACAATGAC.

This clone appeared a few times. The missing CDR3 end, 3 residues past where the read stops, is filled in from the germline J gene. This chain connects TRBV7-6 to TRBJ1-2; D is unresolved. CDR1 and CDR2 (germline): SGHVS, FNYEAQ. This CDR3 has 17 amino acids. CDR3 bases read: TGTGCCAGCAGCTTAGCGGGGATAGCGGGAAGGGCCGATGAC. This translates into CASSLAGIAGRADD. The entire CDR3 sequence reads CASSLAGIAGRADDYTF.

This clone was observed many times. The CDR3 end falls 3 residues outside the read, so it is completed with the germline J gene. The rearrangement joins TRBV5-1 to TRBJ2-5; D not certain. V was cut by 0 bases and J by 7 bases, with 10 bases left in between. CDR3 length equals 13 residues. CDR1 and CDR2 (germline): SGHRS, YFSETQ. CDR3 amino acids: CASSLVLKGTQYF. The CDR3 DNA, read in part, is TGCGCCAGCAGCTTGGTTCTAAAGGGGACC.

This clone has only a few counts. This could be a read error, since a much larger clone is one nucleotide away. The read terminates 3 residues ahead of where the CDR3 ends, so the germline J gene completes it. Other DNA sequences in this sample translate to the same CDR3. The rearrangement joins TRBV5-6 to TRBJ2-2; no definite D call. Germline CDR1 is SGHDT and CDR2 is YYEEEE. This CDR3 region has 11 residues. Trimming pared 2 bases from V and 8 bases from J, leaving 4 bases between. The covered CDR3 bases are TGTGCCAGCAGCTTCTCTGGGGAG. This encodes CASSFSGE. The whole CDR3 region reads CASSFSGELFF.

As concerns this clone: The read is 3 residues too short to cover the CDR3 end, so that end is filled in from the germline J gene. The chain couples TRBV2 to TRBJ2-4; 8 bases align to TRBD1. The V gene's germline CDR1 is SNHLY and CDR2 FYNNEI. The length of the CDR3 is 14 residues. CDR3 DNA (partial): TGTGCCAGCAGTGGCCCAGGGGGCGAAGATGGT. Residues: CASSGPGGEDG. The full CDR3 reads CASSGPGGEDGQYF.

This clone was seen ten or more times. Germline is not matched at one junction end, which may reflect a read error. The CDR3 sequence: CSVDSETQYF. Partial CDR3 DNA: TGCAGCGTTGATTCAGAGACG. The rearrangement links TRBV29-1 to TRBJ2-3, with unresolved D. The read terminates 3 residues ahead of where the CDR3 ends, so the germline J gene completes it. CDR1 and CDR2 (germline): SQVTM, ANQGSEA. The CDR3 covers 10 residues.